Listed below are T cell receptor beta chains from one sample, sequenced in a study of T cells after yellow fever vaccination. One entry per CDR3 protein results from TCRdb running MiXCR on the 5' RACE reads. The table lists fewer than 450,000 distinct CDR3 sequences, 11% of them singletons, with roughly a sixth in the top ten. The sequences come from PBMCs, collected on the day of the first yellow fever vaccination. The source is a man between 18 and 29 years old who received the YFV17D yellow fever vaccine. Each CDR3 is given with its conserved first and last residue. Fields, in order: clone size, V gene, D gene, J gene, CDR3 DNA, CDR3 protein. D genes are given only for firm matches. The listing skips clone size in some rows; elsewhere it reads once, few, many or a size class.

many	TRBV4-3	-	TRBJ1-1	TGCGCCAGCAGCCAAGAGGGAGTTACTGAAGCTTTCTTT	CASSQEGVTEAFF
few	TRBV7-9	TRBD1	TRBJ2-1	TGTGCCAGCAGCGCCGGGACAGCTAATGAGCAGTTCTTC	CASSAGTANEQFF
few	TRBV5-4	-	TRBJ1-2	TGTGCCAGCAGCCAAACCACCGGGACAAACAACTATGGCTACACCTTC	CASSQTTGTNNYGYTF
many	TRBV7-6	TRBD2	TRBJ2-5	TGTGCCAGCAGCCTACCCGGGGGGAGACAGACCCAGTACTTC	CASSLPGGRQTQYF
many	TRBV7-2	-	TRBJ1-1	TGTGCCAGCACTGCAGCAGGGATTAACACTGAAGCTTTCTTT	CASTAAGINTEAFF
-	TRBV7-2	TRBD1	TRBJ2-7	TGTGCCAGCAACGGACAGGGTGGTCTCTACGAGCAGTACTTC	CASNGQGGLYEQYF
many	TRBV25-1	-	TRBJ1-3	TGTGCCAGCAGCCCCGGCCATACTGGAAACACCATATATTTT	CASSPGHTGNTIYF
many	TRBV25-1	-	TRBJ2-3	TGTGCCAGCAGTCCCCTAGTTGAAGGAGATACGCAGTATTTT	CASSPLVEGDTQYF
few	TRBV10-3	-	TRBJ1-1	TGTGCCATCAGTGAGGGCACCGGGCTATGGACTGAAGCTTTCTTT	CAISEGTGLWTEAFF
-	TRBV7-2	-	TRBJ1-5	TGTGCCAGCGGCCCTCGGGGGGATCAGCCCCAGCATTTT	CASGPRGDQPQHF
-	TRBV7-2	-	TRBJ2-5	TGTGCCAGCAGCCTTGGGGGTCTAAAAGAGACCCAGAACTTC	CASSLGGLKETQNF
-	TRBV11-2	TRBD2	TRBJ2-3	TGTGCCAGCAGCTTAAGGCCCCCTTTTGGTAGCGGGGGTTCAGATACGCAGTATTTT	CASSLRPPFGSGGSDTQYF
few	TRBV11-2	TRBD1	TRBJ1-2	TGTGCCAGCAGCTTATTGCGCAGGGGGTTTAACTATGGCTACACCTTC	CASSLLRRGFNYGYTF
-	TRBV10-3	TRBD1	TRBJ1-5	TGTGCCATCAGTGACCCTGGGACAGGCCCCAATCAGCCCCAGCATTTT	CAISDPGTGPNQPQHF
once	TRBV18	-	TRBJ2-5	TGTGCCAGCTCGGACTACCAAGAGACCCAGTACTTC	CASSDYQETQYF
few	TRBV12-3/TRBV12-4	-	TRBJ2-1	TGTGCCAGCCTTACTGCGACTGAGCAGTTCTTC	CASLTATEQFF
-	TRBV5-1	TRBD1	TRBJ2-1	TGCGCCAGCAGCTTGGCTGGCCGGGACAGGGGAGGGGGGCAGTTCTTC	CASSLAGRDRGGGQFF
few	TRBV7-9	-	TRBJ1-3	TGTGCCAGCAGACAACAGAGCTCTGGAAACACCATATATTTT	CASRQQSSGNTIYF
few	TRBV5-1	-	TRBJ1-5	TGCGCCAGCAGCTTGGCCCCTTCGGGGTCCGGTCAGCCCCAGCATTTT	CASSLAPSGSGQPQHF
few	TRBV12-5	TRBD2	TRBJ2-7	TGTGCTAGTGGTTTGGTAGTATGGGCTAGCGGGGGCCTCCGCTCCTACGAGCAGTACTTC	CASGLVVWASGGLRSYEQYF
many	TRBV6-2/TRBV6-3	-	TRBJ2-5	TGTGCCAGCAGTCAGGACTCCGTCCAAGAGACCCAGTACTTC	CASSQDSVQETQYF
-	TRBV20-1	-	TRBJ1-2	TGCAGTGCTATCACCTGGCGAGGAGACAGTGGCTACACCTTC	CSAITWRGDSGYTF
-	TRBV30	TRBD1	TRBJ2-5	TGTGCCTGGAGTAAGGGGGCGGGAGAGACCCAGTACTTC	CAWSKGAGETQYF
few	TRBV20-1	-	TRBJ1-1	TGCAGTGCTCCGGGGCAGCAATACACTGAAGCTTTCTTT	CSAPGQQYTEAFF
-	TRBV5-1	-	TRBJ2-7	TGCGCCAGCTACCCCTCCATCCGCCCCTACGAGCAGTACTTC	CASYPSIRPYEQYF
few	TRBV10-3	-	TRBJ2-2	TGTGCCATCTGTAGGACCGACAACACCGGGGAGCTGTTTTTT	CAICRTDNTGELFF
few	TRBV7-9	TRBD1	TRBJ1-5	TGTGCCAGCAGCTCGGGGCGGTCAGGGGGGTCCAATCAGCCCCAGCATTTT	CASSSGRSGGSNQPQHF
-	TRBV19	-	TRBJ2-7	TGTGCCAGCTCTCCCGACTCCGGGGGGCCCTACGAGCAGTACTTC	CASSPDSGGPYEQYF
-	TRBV7-9	-	TRBJ1-1	TGTGCCAGCAGCTTCACAGGGCGTCGCACTGAAGCTTTCTTT	CASSFTGRRTEAFF
-	TRBV18	-	TRBJ1-1	TGTGCCAGCTCACCACTCTCCGGCAGGATGAACACTGAAGCTTTCTTT	CASSPLSGRMNTEAFF
-	TRBV20-1	-	TRBJ1-5	TGCAGTGCTAGACGAACCAATCAGCCCCAGCATTTT	CSARRTNQPQHF
-	TRBV12-3/TRBV12-4	-	TRBJ2-7	TGTGCCAGCGGGATCTACGAGCAGTACTTC	CASGIYEQYF
-	TRBV28	TRBD1	TRBJ1-5	TGTGCCAGCAGCCGGGACAGTCGGCAGCCCCAGCATTTT	CASSRDSRQPQHF
few	TRBV7-9	-	TRBJ2-3	TGTGCCAGCAGCTTAGTGCAGGCTAGCACAGATACGCAGTATTTT	CASSLVQASTDTQYF
few	TRBV29-1	-	TRBJ1-1	TGCAGCGTTGAGGCATATACTGAAGCTTTCTTT	CSVEAYTEAFF
few	TRBV7-2	-	TRBJ2-2	TGTGCCAGCAGCTCCCCTTTGGGGGGGCTCACCGGGGAGCTGTTTTTT	CASSSPLGGLTGELFF
few	TRBV6-5	TRBD1	TRBJ1-1	TGTGCCAGCAGTTACTCGGGACCAGGGGGTCAAAAAGCTTTCTTT	CASSYSGPGGQKAFF
many	TRBV5-1	TRBD1	TRBJ2-3	TGCGCCAGCAGCAACCGAATAAGGACAGGCCCCACAGATACGCAGTATTTT	CASSNRIRTGPTDTQYF
few	TRBV20-1	-	TRBJ1-1	TGCAGTGCTAGAAGGGGGGCCGCGGATGCTGAAGCTTTCTTT	CSARRGAADAEAFF
-	TRBV5-6	-	TRBJ2-7	TGTGCCAGCAGCTTGGGGGGACTCCTGCCCTACGAGCAGTACTTC	CASSLGGLLPYEQYF
-	TRBV7-2	-	TRBJ2-5	TGTGCCAGCAGCTTTAGGCAGGGTGGTATGGAGACCCAGTACTTC	CASSFRQGGMETQYF
few	TRBV5-1	-	TRBJ2-1	TGCGCCAGCAGCTTTGCCAACAATGAGCAGTTCTTC	CASSFANNEQFF
-	TRBV7-8	TRBD1	TRBJ1-5	TGTGCCAGCAGCCTCAACGACAGGGCAGCTAAGGAGCCCCAGCATTTT	CASSLNDRAAKEPQHF
-	TRBV6-1	-	TRBJ1-2	TGTGCCAGCGGGAGGACAGCGCATTATGGCTACACCTTC	CASGRTAHYGYTF
few	TRBV7-9	-	TRBJ1-1	TGTGCCAGCAGCTTCCAGGCACCTGAAGCTTTCTTT	CASSFQAPEAFF
-	TRBV5-1	-	TRBJ1-2	TGCGCCAGCAGCCCGGAGGGGACCTGGGGGGGCTACACCTTC	CASSPEGTWGGYTF
few	TRBV5-1	-	TRBJ2-5	TGCGCCAGCAGCTTGGAGGGGATTGAAGGGGGAAAAGAGACCCAGTACTTC	CASSLEGIEGGKETQYF
-	TRBV20-1	-	TRBJ2-2	TGCAGTGCTCTCGAGGGGGGATCGAACACCGGGGAGCTGTTTTTT	CSALEGGSNTGELFF
many	TRBV11-2	TRBD2	TRBJ2-5	TGTGCCAGCAGCCCACATGGACTAGCGACGAAGACCCAGTACTTC	CASSPHGLATKTQYF
-	TRBV6-5	-	TRBJ1-1	TGTGCCAGCACCCGATCCACTGAAGCTTTCTTT	CASTRSTEAFF
many	TRBV6-5	TRBD2	TRBJ2-5	TGTGCCAGCAGTTACTCGGCTAGCGGATTGCTTTGGAGGGAGACCCAGTACTTC	CASSYSASGLLWRETQYF
few	TRBV9	TRBD1	TRBJ2-1	TGTGCCAGCAGCGCACAAGGGACAGGGGGCGGAAATGAGCAGTTCTTC	CASSAQGTGGGNEQFF